A selection of T cell receptor beta chains follows, all from one sample in a study of cytomegalovirus exposure and HLA in healthy donors. Profiling relied on immunoSEQ multiplex PCR, and the TCRdb table lists in-frame clones only, not all of them. The sample has some 200,000 clones; over 75% are singletons. Sequenced: PBMCs. These receptors originate from a girl aged 2-9 years in good health and CMV-seronegative. CDR3s include the opening cysteine and the closing phenylalanine or tryptophan. Each record gives: V gene, J gene, CDR3 protein.

>TRBV10-2|TRBJ1-2
CASSESEDIYGYTF
>TRBV5-6|TRBJ2-1
CASTRRQDYNEQFF
>TRBV9|TRBJ2-7
CASSRTSGPYEQYF
>TRBV2|TRBJ1-3
CASRSSGNTIYF
>TRBV19|TRBJ2-2
CASSILPAGGNTGELFF
>TRBV18|TRBJ1-5
CASSPGGGAEPQHF
>TRBV29-1|TRBJ2-3
CSVDPGDTDTQYF
>TRBV27|TRBJ2-3
CASSLSAGYTQYF
>TRBV7-9|TRBJ2-1
CASRAGGNEQFF
>TRBV6-5|TRBJ2-7
CASSRPPRGRSKQYF
>TRBV19|TRBJ2-1
CASSMTRYNEQFF
>TRBV5-4|TRBJ1-2
CASSLAAGREAGYGYTF
>TRBV5-4|TRBJ1-1
CASTDRVNTEAFF
>TRBV19|TRBJ1-2
CASSPTPRQDYGYTF
>TRBV5-1|TRBJ1-6
CASSLTGDRNSPLHF
>TRBV10-3|TRBJ2-5
CAIGGQGLVTQYF
>TRBV4-2|TRBJ2-7
CASSQVFAYEQYF
>TRBV5-1|TRBJ2-1
CASSWRTAYNEQFF
>TRBV15|TRBJ1-5
CATSRERVGYSNQPQHF
>TRBV6-6|TRBJ2-5
CASGQGQETQYF
>TRBV19|TRBJ1-4
CASIGVNEKLFF
>TRBV9|TRBJ2-5
CASSPRQGETQYF
>TRBV12-5|TRBJ1-2
CASASPGQGAGYTF
>TRBV29-1|TRBJ2-3
CSVEAEGRTDTQYF
>TRBV7-9|TRBJ1-1
CASSLPAGALNTEAFF
>TRBV7-9|TRBJ2-1
CASNSPNYNEQFF
>TRBV6-5|TRBJ1-5
CASSAGSHLQPQHF
>TRBV5-1|TRBJ2-5
CASSLEVAGGLQETQYF
>TRBV5-1|TRBJ2-5
CASSLATNSRMQETQYF
>TRBV2|TRBJ2-1
CASSEPTSGRYNEQFF